What follows are 24 T cell receptor beta chains derived from one specimen sequenced in a study of long-term antiretroviral therapy in people with HIV. immunoSEQ v3.0 was run at survey level. TCRdb's table, derived via immunoSEQ multiplex PCR, lists solely in-frame clones and lacks some. The table has roughly 45,000 clones, roughly four fifths seen once; the top ten hold around 3.2%. The material sequenced was unsorted PBMCs, taken 0.8 years after starting antiretroviral therapy. All receptors derive from a woman under 30 with HIV.

As concerns this clone: Its ends do not fully match the called genes, so a read error is possible. The genes are TRBV15 and TRBJ1-1, with a tentative D call TRBD1 (5 bases). The CDR3 runs 17 residues. Germline CDR1 and CDR2: LNHNV and YYDKDF (reference sequence). The CDR3 is CATSRGSRRAQGTEAFF. DNA of the CDR3: TGTGCCACAAGCAGAGGGAGCAGGAGGGCCCAGGGCACTGAAGCTTTCTTT. The full variable domain, with the rest looked up from reference TRBV15 and TRBJ1-1, is DAMVIQNPRYQVTQFGKPVTLSCSQTLNHNVMYWYQQKSSQAPKLLFHYYDKDFNNEADTPDNFQSRRPNTSFCFLDIRSPGLGDTAMYLCATSRGSRRAQGTEAFFGQGTRLTVV.

The chain couples TRBV4-3 to TRBJ2-1, with a tentative D call TRBD2 (6 bases). CDR1 is LGHNA and CDR2 is YSLEER in the germline V gene. The CDR3 has 15 amino acids. V was cut by 0 bases and J by 2 bases, with 8 bases left in between. As DNA, the CDR3 is TGCGCCAGCAGCCAAGAGCGGACTACCTACAATGAGCAGTTCTTC. Its protein is CASSQERTTYNEQFF.

This rearrangement joins TRBV29-1 to TRBJ2-7; 15 bases line up with TRBD2. V lost 3 bases, J lost 4 bases, and 10 bases stayed unmatched. CDR3 length: 17 residues. The germline CDR1 and CDR2 sequences are SQVTM and ANQGSEA. The chain's CDR3 is CSVDIRTSGRAGYEQYF. The DNA for the CDR3 is TGCAGCGTTGATATACGGACTAGCGGGAGGGCCGGGTACGAGCAGTACTTC.

The gene calls are TRBV28 and TRBJ2-7; D is ambiguous. V was pared by 0 bases and J by 4 bases, with 4 bases between. From germline, CDR1 is MDHEN and CDR2 SYDVKM. The CDR3 extends over 12 amino acids. CDR3 region: CASSLWGYEQYF. As DNA, the CDR3 is TGTGCCAGCAGTTTATGGGGGTACGAGCAGTACTTC.

The V gene is TRBV29-1, the J gene TRBJ2-7, with D perhaps TRBD2 (5 bases). Germline V gene sequence: CDR1 SQVTM, CDR2 ANQGSEA. V gave up 5 bases and J gave up 3 bases, with 8 bases separating them. The length of the CDR3 is 11 residues. The CDR3 coding sequence is TGCAGCGTTTTTAGCGACTACGAGCAGTACTTC. Translation gives CSVFSDYEQYF.

This sequence joins TRBV4-2 and TRBJ2-7; a weak D match, TRBD2 (6 bases). This CDR3 region has 15 residues. V lost 0 bases to trimming and J lost 4 bases, with 13 bases between them. CDR1 LGHNA and CDR2 YNFKEQ come from the germline V gene. The CDR3 bases are TGTGCCAGCAGCCAAGATCTCGGTAGCGGTTACGAGCAGTACTTC. Its translation: CASSQDLGSGYEQYF.

The chain carries TRBV11-2 and TRBJ1-2; 10 bases are shared with TRBD1. Germline CDR1 SGHAT, CDR2 FQNNGV. The CDR3 length is 18 residues. V dropped 5 bases and J dropped 1; count of bases not matched to a gene: 13. The CDR3 DNA follows: TGTGCCAGCAGCCCCCCTCGGACAGGGGGTGGCTTTAACTATGGCTACACCTTC. This sequence encodes CASSPPRTGGGFNYGYTF.

The chain employs TRBV28 and TRBJ1-2; 7 positions match TRBD1. The CDR3 runs to 17 residues. The ends lost 6 bases at V and 7 bases at J; junction bases unmatched: 20. Germline V gene data show CDR1 as MDHEN and CDR2 as SYDVKM. This CDR3 reads CASSLNSVRGSVGGYTF. Written as DNA, the CDR3 is TGTGCCAGCAGCCTTAACTCCGTCAGGGGGTCCGTTGGTGGCTACACCTTC.

The table lists this clone with a few counts. This chain connects TRBV27 to TRBJ2-2; D may be TRBD1 (6 bases). CDR3 length equals 16 residues. Germline assignment: CDR1 MNHEY and CDR2 SMNVEV (reference sequence). V was shortened by 5 bases and J by 3 bases, with 16 bases between the two germline ends. CDR3 amino acids: CASSPRPDRYTGELFF. The CDR3 DNA follows: TGTGCCAGCAGTCCGCGACCGGACAGATACACCGGGGAGCTGTTTTTT.

This clone was found a few times. The chain joins TRBV29-1 to TRBJ2-7; TRBD1 matches 8 bases. CDR3 length: 12 residues. Germline assignment: CDR1 SQVTM and CDR2 ANQGSEA. V lost 7 bases to trimming and J lost 6 bases; unmatched junction nucleotides: 8. CDR3 in DNA: TGCAGCGGAACGTGGACAGGGTCCGAGCAGTACTTC. It yields the protein CSGTWTGSEQYF.

CDR3 nucleotide sequence: TGCGCCAGCAGCTTGGGGGGACAGCTAGCCAAAAACATTCAGTACTTC. Amino acids: CASSLGGQLAKNIQYF. The chain carries TRBV5-1 and TRBJ2-4; 7 nucleotides match TRBD1. From germline, CDR1 is SGHRS and CDR2 YFSETQ. With V trimmed by 0 bases and J by 0 bases, 3 bases remained unmatched. This CDR3 spans 16 amino acids.

The rearrangement uses TRBV5-1 and TRBJ1-1; the D gene is possibly TRBD1 (6 bases). The CDR3 loop spans 16 amino acids. Trimming removed 2 bases at V and 5 bases at J, with 19 bases between. Germline assignment: CDR1 SGHRS and CDR2 YFSETQ. CDR3 protein: CASSFSGTHSGTEAFF. In DNA form, the CDR3 reads TGCGCCAGCAGCTTTTCCGGGACACATAGCGGAACTGAAGCTTTCTTT.

The J gene is TRBJ2-1, the V gene TRBV9; 15 nucleotides line up with TRBD2. The length of the CDR3 is 18 residues. The germline CDR1 and CDR2 sequences are SGDLS and YYNGEE. Trimming took 4 bases from V and 7 from J; bases not matched to a gene: 12. The CDR3 loop reads CASSTGLAGGPRWNEQFF. CDR3 in DNA: TGTGCCAGCAGCACTGGACTAGCGGGAGGGCCTAGGTGGAATGAGCAGTTCTTC.

J is TRBJ1-4 and V is TRBV28; D gene uncertain. The ends were cut back, 1 base at V and 8 bases at J, with 11 bases in the middle. The germline gives CDR1 MDHEN, CDR2 SYDVKM. The CDR3 runs to 14 residues. The CDR3: CASSLSGIGEKLFF. In DNA form, the CDR3 reads TGTGCCAGCAGTTTATCGGGGATCGGAGAAAAACTGTTTTTT.

This clone was seen more than once but under ten times. This chain links TRBV7-2 with TRBJ2-7, with D perhaps TRBD1 (6 bases). This CDR3 spans 13 amino acids. V was trimmed by 1 base and J by 3 bases, leaving 7 bases between them. The V gene's germline CDR1 is SGHTA and CDR2 FQGNSA. The CDR3 nucleotides are TGTGCCAGCAGCTTAGGACAGGTCTACGAGCAGTACTTC. Protein: CASSLGQVYEQYF.

The V call is TRBV5-4, the J call TRBJ2-6; D might be TRBD2 (5 bases). The CDR3 covers 15 residues. Germline lookup yields CDR1 SGHNT and CDR2 YYREEE (reference sequence). The germline V and J ends were trimmed by 2 bases and 3 bases, with 9 bases remaining between them. The CDR3 is CASSLLASGANVLTF. The CDR3 DNA is TGTGCCAGCAGCTTATTAGCGAGTGGGGCCAACGTCCTGACTTTC.

This CDR3 reads CASSNQREHFSTDTQYF. The CDR3 region has the DNA TGTGCCAGCAGCAACCAGCGGGAGCATTTTAGCACAGATACGCAGTATTTT. The J gene is TRBJ2-3, the V gene TRBV7-8; TRBD2 matches at 8 bases. The CDR3 covers 17 residues. The trim removed 5 bases at V and 0 bases at J, leaving 10 bases unmatched. Germline CDR1 SGHVS, CDR2 FQNEAQ.

The rearrangement links TRBV4-3 to TRBJ2-6; the match to TRBD2 covers 13 bases. The CDR3 has 22 residues. Losses at the gene ends were 2 bases for V and 3 bases for J; bases not matched to a gene: 16. CDR1 and CDR2 from the germline V gene are LGHNA and YSLEER. The CDR3 DNA reads TGCGCCAGCAGCCAACCCCTACAAGGACTAGCGGGAGTGAGGGATGGGGCCAACGTCCTGACTTTC. Its translation is CASSQPLQGLAGVRDGANVLTF.

The rearrangement links TRBV13 to TRBJ2-1, with D possibly TRBD1 on 6 matching bases. This CDR3 has 14 amino acids. Between the trimmed V and J ends, which lost 8 bases and 3 bases, there was a span of 14 bases. Germline CDR1 PRHDT, CDR2 FYEKMQ (reference sequence). The CDR3 loop reads CASFPGTRYNEQFF. CDR3 coding DNA: TGTGCCAGCTTCCCCGGGACACGCTACAATGAGCAGTTCTTC.

The CDR3 bases are TGTGCCAGCAGATTAGACAGGGTAGGACAGCCCCAGCATTTT. The encoded protein is CASRLDRVGQPQHF. The rearrangement joins TRBV2 to TRBJ1-5; 7 bases fit TRBD1. The CDR3 spans 14 residues. CDR1 SNHLY and CDR2 FYNNEI come from the germline V gene. Trimming cost V 6 bases and J 7 bases; bases outside gene matches: 9.

The V call is TRBV11-3, the J call TRBJ1-1, with D perhaps TRBD1 (6 bases). The CDR3 has 15 amino acids. Trimming pared 5 bases from V and 4 bases from J, leaving 17 bases between. Germline CDR1 SGHNT, CDR2 YENEEA. CDR3 amino acids: CASSPGGGAVTEAFF. In DNA form, the CDR3 reads TGTGCCAGCAGCCCGGGCGGGGGCGCGGTCACTGAAGCTTTCTTT.

V is TRBV12-1 and J is TRBJ1-2. TRBV12-1 is tagged as a pseudogene. This CDR3 contains 14 residues. Written as DNA, the CDR3 is TGTGCCAGCAGCTTTGTGCTCCAGGAGGATGGCTACACCTTC. This sequence encodes CASSFVLQEDGYTF.

The chain has TRBV10-3 and TRBJ2-3; 11 bases fit TRBD2. CDR1 and CDR2 from the germline V gene are ENHRY and SYGVKD. The CDR3 runs to 16 residues. Germline trimming cut 5 bases from V and 2 bases from J; bases unmatched to any gene: 6. CDR3 region: CAISPLAGAITDTQYF. CDR3 nucleotides: TGTGCCATCAGTCCACTAGCGGGAGCCATCACAGATACGCAGTATTTT.

The chain is built from TRBV19 and TRBJ1-5; TRBD1 matches 9 bases. V shed 11 bases, J shed 3 bases, and the junction held 8 bases outside the gene matches. CDR3 length: 14 amino acids. The V gene's germline CDR1 is LNHDA and CDR2 SQIVND (reference sequence). The CDR3 loop is CAVQGQGNNQPQHF. The CDR3 bases are TGTGCCGTCCAGGGACAGGGCAACAATCAGCCCCAGCATTTT. The variable domain in full, with the rest retrieved from reference TRBV19 and TRBJ1-5, is DGGITQSPKYLFRKEGQNVTLSCEQNLNHDAMYWYRQDPGQGLRLIYYSQIVNDFQKGDIAEGYSVSREKKESFPLTVTSAQKNPTAFYLCAVQGQGNNQPQHFGDGTRLSIL.